This T cell receptor beta chain originates from a study of T cells in Graves' hyperthyroidism and ophthalmopathy. The ends were cut back, 5 bases at V and 4 bases at J, with 8 bases in the middle. CDR1 and CDR2 (germline): SNHLY, FYNNEI. The length of the CDR3 is 12 residues. This clonotype has at least ten counts. Lactation, pregnancy, other autoimmune disease or uncontrolled infection led to exclusion of patients. Using RNA transcripts as the source, TCR beta CDR3 regions were amplified. The TCR CDR3 first-round RT-PCR relied on the HTBI primer set. MiXCR, applied by TCRdb to the multiplex PCR reads, yields one record per CDR3 protein. The repertoire has around 350,000 distinct CDR3 sequences, roughly 15% of them found once; the top ten carry roughly a fifth.

Sequenced material: blood. This TCR was sampled from a woman in her sixties with Graves' ophthalmopathy. The chain employs TRBV2 and TRBJ1-2; tentatively, D is TRBD1 (5 bases). The CDR3 protein is CASSRQSYGYTF. In nucleotides, the CDR3 is TGTGCCAGCAGTCGACAGTCCTATGGCTACACCTTC. Full variable domain (outside the CDR3, taken from reference TRBV2 and TRBJ1-2): EPEVTQTPSHQVTQMGQEVILRCVPISNHLYFYWYRQILGQKVEFLVSFYNNEISEKSEIFDDQFSVERPDGSNFTLKIRSTKLEDSAMYFCASSRQSYGYTFGSGTRLTVV.